The 2 T cell receptor beta chains reported below all come from one sample, sequenced in a study of CD8+CD57+ T cells in acquired aplastic anemia. For sequencing, patients were chosen who had shown expansion of CD8+CD57+ cells by flow cytometry. Genomic DNA templated the TCR beta VDJ and CDR3 profiling. TCRdb used MiXCR to reprocess the reads, holding one entry per CDR3 protein. The sample lists 130,000 or so distinct CDR3 sequences, approximately 36% occurring once. Sequenced: sorted CD4+, CD8+, or CD8+CD57+ T cells (not recorded which) from PBMCs. The receptors here all came from a human donor with aplastic anemia.

This clonotype showed up just once. The chain links TRBV5-1 to TRBJ2-3; no definite D call. This CDR3 contains 15 residues. CDR1 is SGHRS, CDR2 YFSETQ, per germline. The V and J ends lost 4 bases and 3 bases respectively, with 15 bases between them. This CDR3 reads CASSPGPERTDTQYF. The CDR3 nucleotides are TGCGCCAGCAGCCCGGGTCCGGAAAGGACAGATACGCAGTATTTT.

This clonotype has ten or more counts. The V gene is TRBV12-3 or TRBV12-4, the J gene TRBJ1-5; TRBD1 is a possible D gene (5 bases). V was shortened by 11 bases and J by 4 bases, with 18 bases between the two germline ends. CDR3 length: 14 residues. The CDR3 loop is CAVQGTPGNQPQHF. The CDR3 bases are TGTGCCGTACAAGGGACCCCAGGGAATCAGCCCCAGCATTTT.